The clone carrying this T cell receptor beta chain has just a few counts. This sample was taken from a study of T-cell reconstitution after alpha-beta-depleted transplantation in children. This CDR3 comprises 18 residues. Germline assignment: CDR1 SGHRS and CDR2 YFSETQ. Germline trimming cut 1 base from V and 3 bases from J; bases unmatched to any gene: 14. Library preparation (for TCRbeta) was performed with unique molecular identifiers. In TCRdb, the PCR reads were re-called with MiXCR into one record per CDR3 protein. The sample contains fewer than 1 million distinct CDR3 sequences, approximately 15% of which appear only once.

This chain joins TRBV5-1 and TRBJ2-7; TRBD2 matches 9 bases. The sequence was collected from a male patient under 18 who had a stem cell transplant for acute lymphoblastic leukemia, so the T cells may come from the graft donor. This sample comprised PBMCs, mostly from graft donor cells, obtained 360 days after TCRalphabeta/CD19-depleted stem cell transplant. For the CDR3, the DNA is TGCGCCAGCAGCTTGAGAAGGCGGGTAGCGGGAGTCATCTACGAGCAGTACTTC. The encoded protein is CASSLRRRVAGVIYEQYF.